This record concerns one TCR beta chain sequence. The antigen remains undetermined. Other DNA sequences from this sample encode an identical CDR3 as well. This record belongs to a study of beta chain features in type 1 diabetes. Study background: Across all samples, fewer than 120,000,000 sorted cells were examined. Findings and caveats of the study: The naive, central memory and Treg TCRB repertoires showed an apparent similarity that was greater among patients than among healthy donors. Patients with Type 1 diabetes showed moderately but significantly shorter TCRB CDR3s in all four CD4+ subsets.

Every bit of the isolated RNA underwent reverse transcription, so sequencing read expressed TCRB transcripts. For naive, central memory and regulatory T cell samples, reads averaged around 3.6 million. Profiling relied on immunoSEQ multiplex PCR, and the TCRdb table lists in-frame clones only, not all of them. The repertoire holds fewer than 900,000 clones, 15% to 20% seen once, with 0.023% in the top ten. The J segment lost 4 bases and the V segment lost 8 bases, leaving 2 bases of the junction unmatched. Germline CDR1 is LNHNV and CDR2 is YYDKDF (reference sequence). This CDR3 has 11 amino acids. The TCR sequence derives from a woman aged 18-29 years in good health. The sample comprised naive CD4+ T cells from blood. The J gene is TRBJ2-7, the V gene TRBV15; TRBD2 aligns across 7 bases. The CDR3 is CATGEGYEQYF. For the CDR3, the DNA is TGTGCCACCGGGGAGGGGTACGAGCAGTACTTC.